Below, one T cell receptor (beta chain) is given with its context. The sample belongs to a study of shared clonotypes between healthy human individuals. Generated by immunoSEQ multiplex PCR, the TCRdb table keeps only in-frame clones and is missing some. The table has a few million clones, approximately 94% seen once; the top ten hold more than 0.1%. The CDR3 loop spans 14 amino acids. V was trimmed by 5 bases and J by 6 bases, leaving 14 bases between them. CDR1 is MNHEY, CDR2 SMNVEV, per germline (reference sequence). This chain uses TRBV27 with TRBJ2-1; possible D gene TRBD1, 6 bases. This receptor was obtained from a man younger than 30 in good health. Sequencing input: naive CD4+ T cells sorted from blood. Regarding subset: CD45RA+ positively selected. The DNA for the CDR3 is TGTGCCAGCAGTGACGTCCAGGGGTTCAATGAGCAGTTCTTC. This sequence encodes CASSDVQGFNEQFF.